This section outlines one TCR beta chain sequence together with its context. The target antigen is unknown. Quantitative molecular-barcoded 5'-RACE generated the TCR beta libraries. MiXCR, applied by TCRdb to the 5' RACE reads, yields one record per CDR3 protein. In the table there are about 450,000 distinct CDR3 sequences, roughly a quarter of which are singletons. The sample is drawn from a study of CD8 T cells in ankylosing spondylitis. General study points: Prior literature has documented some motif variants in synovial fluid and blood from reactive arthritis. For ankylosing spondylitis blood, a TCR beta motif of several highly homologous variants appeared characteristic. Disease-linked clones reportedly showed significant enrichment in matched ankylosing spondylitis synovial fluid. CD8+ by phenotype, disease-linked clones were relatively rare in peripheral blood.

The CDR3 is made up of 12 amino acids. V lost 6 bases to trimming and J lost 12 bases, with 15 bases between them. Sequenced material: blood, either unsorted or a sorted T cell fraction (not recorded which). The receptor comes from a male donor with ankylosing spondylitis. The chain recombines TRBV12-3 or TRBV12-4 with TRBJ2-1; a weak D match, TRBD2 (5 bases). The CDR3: CASRREQFVQFF. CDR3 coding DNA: TGTGCCAGCAGGAGGGAACAGTTTGTGCAGTTCTTC.